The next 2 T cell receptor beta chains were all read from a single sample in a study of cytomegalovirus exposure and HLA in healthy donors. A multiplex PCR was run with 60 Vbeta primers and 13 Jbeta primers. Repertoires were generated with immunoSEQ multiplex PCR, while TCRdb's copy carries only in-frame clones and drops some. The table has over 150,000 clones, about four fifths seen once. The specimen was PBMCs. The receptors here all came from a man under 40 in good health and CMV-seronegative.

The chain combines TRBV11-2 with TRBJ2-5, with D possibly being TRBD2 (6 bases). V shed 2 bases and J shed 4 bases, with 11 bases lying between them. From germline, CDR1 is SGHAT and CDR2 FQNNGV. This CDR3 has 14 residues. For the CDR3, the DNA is TGTGCCAGCAGCTTACGGACCGGGGGAGAGACCCAGTACTTC. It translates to CASSLRTGGETQYF. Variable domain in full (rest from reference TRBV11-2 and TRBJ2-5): EAGVAQSPRYKIIEKRQSVAFWCNPISGHATLYWYQQILGQGPKLLIQFQNNGVVDDSQLPKDRFSAERLKGVDSTLKIQPAKLEDSAVYLCASSLRTGGETQYFGPGTRLLVL.

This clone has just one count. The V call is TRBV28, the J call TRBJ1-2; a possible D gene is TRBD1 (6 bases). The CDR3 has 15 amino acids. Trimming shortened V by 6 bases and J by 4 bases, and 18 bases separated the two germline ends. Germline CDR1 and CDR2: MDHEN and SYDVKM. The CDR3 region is CASRVTGPTGYGYTF. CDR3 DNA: TGTGCCAGCAGGGTTACAGGGCCTACGGGCTATGGCTACACCTTC.